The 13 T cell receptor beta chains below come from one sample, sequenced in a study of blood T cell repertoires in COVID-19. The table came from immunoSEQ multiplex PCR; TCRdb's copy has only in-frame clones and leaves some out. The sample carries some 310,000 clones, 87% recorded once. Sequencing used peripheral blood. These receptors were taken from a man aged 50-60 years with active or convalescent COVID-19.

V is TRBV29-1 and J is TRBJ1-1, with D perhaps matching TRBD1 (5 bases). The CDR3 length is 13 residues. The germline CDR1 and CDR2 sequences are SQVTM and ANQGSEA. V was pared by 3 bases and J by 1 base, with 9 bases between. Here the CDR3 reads CSVELGGNTEAFF. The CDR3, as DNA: TGCAGCGTTGAGTTGGGGGGGAACACTGAAGCTTTCTTT.

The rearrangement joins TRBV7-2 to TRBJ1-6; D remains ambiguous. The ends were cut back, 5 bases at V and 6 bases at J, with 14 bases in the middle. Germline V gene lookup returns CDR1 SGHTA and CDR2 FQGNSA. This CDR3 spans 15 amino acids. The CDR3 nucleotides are TGTGCCAGCAGCCTCGACCTTCGCGGTAATTCACCCCTCCACTTT. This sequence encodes CASSLDLRGNSPLHF.

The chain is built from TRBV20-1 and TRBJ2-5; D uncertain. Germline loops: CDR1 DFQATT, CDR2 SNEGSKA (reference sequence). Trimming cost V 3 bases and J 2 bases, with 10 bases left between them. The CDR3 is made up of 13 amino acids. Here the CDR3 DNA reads TGCAGTGCTAGTTGGGCCAGACAAGAGACCCAGTACTTC. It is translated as CSASWARQETQYF.

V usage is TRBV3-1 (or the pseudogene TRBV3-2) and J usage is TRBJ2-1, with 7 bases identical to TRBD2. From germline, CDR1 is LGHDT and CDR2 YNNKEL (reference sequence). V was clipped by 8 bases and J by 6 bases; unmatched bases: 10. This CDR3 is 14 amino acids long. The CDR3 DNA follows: TGTGCCAGCGCCGGGTCTAGCGGAACCAATGAGCAGTTCTTC. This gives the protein CASAGSSGTNEQFF.

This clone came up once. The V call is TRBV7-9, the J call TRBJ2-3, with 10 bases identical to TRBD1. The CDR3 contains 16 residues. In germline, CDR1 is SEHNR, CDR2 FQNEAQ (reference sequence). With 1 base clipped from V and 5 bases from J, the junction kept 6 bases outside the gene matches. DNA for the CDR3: TGTGCCAGCAGCTTAGGAGACAGGGGGCATAGAGATACGCAGTATTTT. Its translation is CASSLGDRGHRDTQYF.

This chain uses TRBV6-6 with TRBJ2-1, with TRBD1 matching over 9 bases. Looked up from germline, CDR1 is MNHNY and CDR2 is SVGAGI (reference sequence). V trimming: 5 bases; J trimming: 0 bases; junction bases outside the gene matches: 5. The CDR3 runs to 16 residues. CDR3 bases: TGTGCCAGCAGTCGACAGGGGGTCAGCTCCTACAATGAGCAGTTCTTC. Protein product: CASSRQGVSSYNEQFF.

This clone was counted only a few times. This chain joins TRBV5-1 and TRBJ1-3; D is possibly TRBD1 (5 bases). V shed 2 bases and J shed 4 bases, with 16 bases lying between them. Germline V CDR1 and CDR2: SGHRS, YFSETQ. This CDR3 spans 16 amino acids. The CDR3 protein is CASSFLPRGFGNTIYF. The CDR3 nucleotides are TGCGCCAGCAGCTTTCTCCCGCGGGGGTTCGGAAACACCATATATTTT.

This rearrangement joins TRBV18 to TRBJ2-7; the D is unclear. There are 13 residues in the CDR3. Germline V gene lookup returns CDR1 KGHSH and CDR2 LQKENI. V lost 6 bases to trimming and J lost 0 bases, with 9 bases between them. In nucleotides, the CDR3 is TGTGCCAGCTCTCTTGGCTTCTCCTACGAGCAGTACTTC. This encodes CASSLGFSYEQYF.

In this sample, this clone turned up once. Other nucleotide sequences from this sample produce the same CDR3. CDR3 protein: CASSLAGTGNEKLFF. The CDR3 DNA follows: TGCGCCAGCAGCTTGGCTGGGACAGGGAATGAAAAACTGTTTTTT. The chain couples TRBV5-1 to TRBJ1-4; 9 bases are shared with TRBD1. This CDR3 comprises 15 residues. J was trimmed by 5 bases and V by 0 bases; bases with no gene match: 2. CDR1 is SGHRS and CDR2 is YFSETQ in the germline V gene.

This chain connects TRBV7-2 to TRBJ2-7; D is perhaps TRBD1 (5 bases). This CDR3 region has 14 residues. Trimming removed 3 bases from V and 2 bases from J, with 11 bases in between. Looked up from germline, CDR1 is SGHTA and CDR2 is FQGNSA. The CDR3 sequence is CASSFTQGAYEQYF. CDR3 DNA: TGTGCCAGCAGCTTCACCCAGGGCGCCTACGAGCAGTACTTC.

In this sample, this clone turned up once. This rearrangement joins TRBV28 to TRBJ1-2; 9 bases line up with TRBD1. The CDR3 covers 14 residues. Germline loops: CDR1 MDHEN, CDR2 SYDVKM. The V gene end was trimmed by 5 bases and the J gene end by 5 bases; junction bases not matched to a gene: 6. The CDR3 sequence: CASSAGQGRYGYTF. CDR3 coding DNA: TGTGCCAGCAGTGCGGGACAGGGAAGATATGGCTACACCTTC.

CDR3: CASSSGGRSGEQFF. Written as DNA, the CDR3 is TGTGCCAGTAGTAGCGGCGGGAGGAGTGGGGAGCAGTTCTTC. The J gene is TRBJ2-1, the V gene TRBV19; 8 bases line up with TRBD2. Germline CDR1 is LNHDA and CDR2 is SQIVND (reference sequence). The trim removed 4 bases at V and 10 bases at J, leaving 9 bases unmatched. The CDR3 extends over 14 amino acids.

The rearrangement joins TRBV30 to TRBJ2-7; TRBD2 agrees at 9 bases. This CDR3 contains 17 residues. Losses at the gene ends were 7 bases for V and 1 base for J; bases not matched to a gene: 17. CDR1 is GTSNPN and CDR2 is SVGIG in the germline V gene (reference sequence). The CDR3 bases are TGTGCCTCCCTGGGGGGTGCTAGCGGGATAGGTTCCTACGAGCAGTACTTC. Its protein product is CASLGGASGIGSYEQYF.